This TCR beta chain was captured in a study of CD8 T cells in Susac syndrome (dated by TCRdb to the late 2010s). Notes on the research overall: Of the Susac syndrome patients who were sequenced, under 10 were in clinical remission while roughly six had clinically active disease. Clonality of the CD8+ T cell repertoire was compared between more than 10 healthy donors, roughly 14 Susac syndrome patients and roughly 16 multiple sclerosis patients. At blood withdrawal, Susac syndrome patients were either therapy-naive, taking corticosteroids (in some cases with IVIg as well), or taking IVIg alone. Whether CD8+ T cell activation and differentiation in Susac syndrome was antigen driven was tested using repertoire sequencing.

RNA was extracted with the RNeasy kit and about 0.5 to 1 ug was reverse transcribed using random hexamers. The immunoSEQ multiplex PCR assay, covering 54 Vbeta and 13 Jbeta segments, was used to amplify TCR beta CDR3 regions. Bias from PCR amplification was corrected by using a synthetic template baseline for primer optimization and for computational correction. Per the original workflow: Reads were annotated to V, D and J genes according to IMGT and were analyzed with immunoSEQ Analyzer, with only productive sequences retained. To calculate clonality, Shannon entropy was normalized by log2 of the number of productive unique sequences and then subtracted from one. Public and private clones were assessed among the 100 most prevalent clones of each patient and control. Clones were defined as Susac-specific if absent from the healthy and MS cohorts, from more than 900 published viral clones and from other ImmuneACCESS disease sequences. TCRdb handled the public reads itself, with Q25 trimming in fastp and clone calling in MiXCR, and kept productive beta chains. Here each entry gathers all rows of one CDR3 protein and keeps the most common genes and DNA. The V and J calls reflect TCRdb's pipeline rather than the authors' work. This sample lists more than 150,000 distinct CDR3 sequences; 95% were detected once. The top ten clonotypes cover 0.15% to 0.2% of the sample.

On this clonotype itself: Its antigen target is currently unknown. No qualities accompany the bases; no much larger clone lies one base away.

The germline V gene encodes CDR1 DFQATT and CDR2 SNEGSKA (reference sequence). Germline trimming amounts to 0 bases on V and 9 bases on J, with 7 as the count of junction bases outside the gene matches. Counted from cysteine to phenylalanine, this CDR3 has 15 amino acids. The read is trimmed to its CDR3 DNA, 45 bases read in frame from base 1. Peripheral blood CD8+ and CD4+ T cells from healthy donors, Susac syndrome patients and multiple sclerosis patients were profiled using high-throughput TCR beta sequencing. Susac syndrome patients met recently defined diagnostic criteria for definite or probable disease. CD8+ TEMRA cells were enriched by FACS, while bulk CD8+ and CD4+ T cells were purified by magnetic negative isolation. Blood was drawn into EDTA tubes, processed within 24 hours, and PBMCs were isolated by density gradient centrifugation. PBMCs intended for TCR sequencing were cryopreserved in liquid nitrogen and thawed later in a water bath at 37 degrees C. A purity of at least 90% was achieved for sorted or isolated CD4+, CD8+ and CD8+ TEMRA cells.

Paper-wide results and their limitations: Looking at Susac-specific public clones, the researchers identified sixteen in the total CD8+ repertoire and a few in the CD8+ TEMRA repertoire. The TCR sequencing and HLA analysis was acknowledged to have included a relatively small number of individuals. Clonal expansion was seen in Susac syndrome CD8+ repertoires, peaking in CD8+ TEMRA cells and being greater in clinically active patients than in remitting ones.

Sequenced sample: CD8+ T cells from PBMCs. The sequence links TRBV20-1 to TRBJ2-1; 11 bases in the middle match TRBD2. This clonotype originated in a human donor with Susac syndrome. CDR3 region: CSARETSGNLGEQFF. The sequenced DNA: TGCAGTGCTAGAGAGACTAGCGGGAACCTTGGTGAGCAGTTCTTC.